The rows below give T cell receptor beta chains drawn from one sample of a study of control samples from healthy donors and cancer patients. The data were produced by immunoSEQ multiplex PCR, yet TCRdb's version contains in-frame clones alone and is incomplete. This table holds about 140,000 clones, 80% to 95% found once. The sequenced sample consisted of blood. The origin of the receptors is a man aged 25-45 years in good health. Both conserved end residues are part of each CDR3. D genes are given only for firm matches. Clone size is stated in some rows and not others, as once, few, many or a class when expanded.

j_gene: TRBJ1-1
v_gene: TRBV9
abundance: once
d_gene: -
CDR3nt: TGTGCCAGCAGCGTAGGTGCGAACACTGAAGCTTTCTTT
CDR3aa: CASSVGANTEAFF

j_gene: TRBJ1-1
v_gene: TRBV10-1
abundance: -
d_gene: -
CDR3nt: TGCGCCAGCAGGGCCTCCGACGAAGCTTTCTTT
CDR3aa: CASRASDEAFF

j_gene: TRBJ2-3
v_gene: TRBV18
abundance: -
d_gene: -
CDR3nt: TGTGCCAGCTCACCACTCCTCACAGATACGCAGTATTTT
CDR3aa: CASSPLLTDTQYF

j_gene: TRBJ2-2
v_gene: TRBV4-2
abundance: -
d_gene: TRBD1
CDR3nt: TGTGCCAGCAGCCAACTCGGACAGGGGGCTTCCGGGGAGCTGTTTTTT
CDR3aa: CASSQLGQGASGELFF

j_gene: TRBJ2-3
v_gene: TRBV28
abundance: -
d_gene: -
CDR3nt: TGTGCCAGCAGTTTTCGGAGGCTCACAGATACGCAGTATTTT
CDR3aa: CASSFRRLTDTQYF

j_gene: TRBJ2-7
v_gene: TRBV7-8
abundance: once
d_gene: TRBD2
CDR3nt: TGTGCCAGCAGCTTAGGTTGGGCGGGAGTGAGCCACGAGCAGTACTTC
CDR3aa: CASSLGWAGVSHEQYF

j_gene: TRBJ1-2
v_gene: TRBV3-1/TRBV3-2
abundance: -
d_gene: -
CDR3nt: TGTGCCAGCAGCCTGCTAGGTTCCTCTAACTATGGCTACACCTTC
CDR3aa: CASSLLGSSNYGYTF

j_gene: TRBJ2-1
v_gene: TRBV7-6
abundance: -
d_gene: TRBD2
CDR3nt: TGTGCCAGCAGCTTAATGGTCAGTTTTACTAGCGGAAAAATCCAGCAGTTCTTC
CDR3aa: CASSLMVSFTSGKIQQFF

j_gene: TRBJ2-3
v_gene: TRBV30
abundance: -
d_gene: TRBD1
CDR3nt: TGTGCCTGGGGACAGGCCGACACAGATACGCAGTATTTT
CDR3aa: CAWGQADTDTQYF

j_gene: TRBJ1-2
v_gene: TRBV28
abundance: -
d_gene: -
CDR3nt: TGTGCTAGCAGGGGACATTATGGCTACACCTTC
CDR3aa: CASRGHYGYTF

j_gene: TRBJ2-3
v_gene: TRBV2
abundance: -
d_gene: -
CDR3nt: TGTGCCAGCAGTTTAGGGATACCTAGCACAGATACGCAGTATTTT
CDR3aa: CASSLGIPSTDTQYF

j_gene: TRBJ1-6
v_gene: TRBV2
abundance: few
d_gene: -
CDR3nt: TGTGCCAGCAGCACGACAGGTTCACCCCTCCACTTT
CDR3aa: CASSTTGSPLHF

j_gene: TRBJ1-5
v_gene: TRBV6-5
abundance: -
d_gene: -
CDR3nt: TGTGCCAGCAGAACTTCAGGAGATAGCAATCAGCCCCAGCATTTT
CDR3aa: CASRTSGDSNQPQHF

j_gene: TRBJ1-5
v_gene: TRBV24-1
abundance: -
d_gene: -
CDR3nt: TGTGCCACCAGTGATCGAGGCAGGGAGAATCAGCCCCAGCATTTT
CDR3aa: CATSDRGRENQPQHF

j_gene: TRBJ1-2
v_gene: TRBV19
abundance: -
d_gene: -
CDR3nt: TGTGCCAGTAGTGTGGCTAACTATGGCTACACCTTC
CDR3aa: CASSVANYGYTF

j_gene: TRBJ2-3
v_gene: TRBV28
abundance: -
d_gene: -
CDR3nt: TGTGCCAGCAGTTTATTCGCAGATACGCAGTATTTT
CDR3aa: CASSLFADTQYF

j_gene: TRBJ2-7
v_gene: TRBV6-6
abundance: -
d_gene: -
CDR3nt: TGTGCCAGCAGTCCCCCTGGGCCCTTCGGGACTGTTTCGTACGAGCAGTACTTC
CDR3aa: CASSPPGPFGTVSYEQYF

j_gene: TRBJ1-3
v_gene: TRBV6-5
abundance: -
d_gene: TRBD1
CDR3nt: TGTGCCAGCACTACAGGGGCATCTGGAAACACCATATATTTT
CDR3aa: CASTTGASGNTIYF

j_gene: TRBJ2-2
v_gene: TRBV30
abundance: -
d_gene: TRBD1
CDR3nt: TGTGCCTGGAGTGCCGGGACAGGTAACACCGGGGAGCTGTTTTTT
CDR3aa: CAWSAGTGNTGELFF

j_gene: TRBJ1-1
v_gene: TRBV6-5
abundance: -
d_gene: -
CDR3nt: TGTGCCAGCACTCCGTCGGGAGGTTCTGGTGAAGCTTTCTTT
CDR3aa: CASTPSGGSGEAFF

j_gene: TRBJ2-5
v_gene: TRBV12-3/TRBV12-4
abundance: -
d_gene: -
CDR3nt: TGTGCCAGCAGTATAGGAGAGGCCCAGTACTTC
CDR3aa: CASSIGEAQYF

j_gene: TRBJ1-1
v_gene: TRBV11-2
abundance: -
d_gene: -
CDR3nt: TGTGCCAGCAGCTGGACAGAAAACACTGAAGCTTTCTTT
CDR3aa: CASSWTENTEAFF

j_gene: TRBJ2-3
v_gene: TRBV30
abundance: -
d_gene: TRBD2
CDR3nt: TGTGCCTGGAGACTACTAGCGAGTTACACAGATACGCAGTATTTT
CDR3aa: CAWRLLASYTDTQYF

j_gene: TRBJ2-5
v_gene: TRBV13
abundance: once
d_gene: TRBD2
CDR3nt: TGTGCCAGCAGCTTAGACGGGGCTAGCGGGAAGTGGGGAGAGACCCAGTACTTC
CDR3aa: CASSLDGASGKWGETQYF

j_gene: TRBJ2-7
v_gene: TRBV30
abundance: -
d_gene: TRBD2
CDR3nt: TGTGCCTGGAGTGCCAAGGGCCTAGCGGGGAGGTACGAGCAGTACTTC
CDR3aa: CAWSAKGLAGRYEQYF

j_gene: TRBJ1-1
v_gene: TRBV18
abundance: -
d_gene: -
CDR3nt: TGTGCCAGCACCCAGGGGAGTCAAAACACTGAAGCTTTCTTT
CDR3aa: CASTQGSQNTEAFF

j_gene: TRBJ1-2
v_gene: TRBV14
abundance: -
d_gene: -
CDR3nt: TGTGCCAGCAGCCCCCAGGCAGGGCAGGGTGGCTACACCTTC
CDR3aa: CASSPQAGQGGYTF

j_gene: TRBJ1-1
v_gene: TRBV12-2
abundance: once
d_gene: -
CDR3nt: TGTGCAAGTCGCTTAGCGCATGGTGAAGCTTTCTTT
CDR3aa: CASRLAHGEAFF

j_gene: TRBJ2-3
v_gene: TRBV28
abundance: -
d_gene: TRBD2
CDR3nt: TGTGCCAGCAGACTACTAGCGGGAGCAGATACGCAGTATTTT
CDR3aa: CASRLLAGADTQYF

j_gene: TRBJ1-1
v_gene: TRBV7-2
abundance: -
d_gene: -
CDR3nt: TGTGCCAGCAGCCAGGCGGGGGGCTTGAACACTGAAGCTTTCTTT
CDR3aa: CASSQAGGLNTEAFF

j_gene: TRBJ2-3
v_gene: TRBV7-9
abundance: -
d_gene: -
CDR3nt: TGTGCCAGCAGCTTTGTGTCCCCAGATACGCAGTATTTT
CDR3aa: CASSFVSPDTQYF

j_gene: TRBJ1-1
v_gene: TRBV6-4
abundance: -
d_gene: -
CDR3nt: TGTGCCAGCAGTGCTAAGGAGAACACTGAAGCTTTCTTT
CDR3aa: CASSAKENTEAFF

j_gene: TRBJ2-1
v_gene: TRBV14
abundance: -
d_gene: TRBD1
CDR3nt: TGTGCCAGCAGCCGCCCCCCGACAGGGAAATTCAATGAGCAGTTCTTC
CDR3aa: CASSRPPTGKFNEQFF

j_gene: TRBJ2-1
v_gene: TRBV9
abundance: -
d_gene: -
CDR3nt: TGTGCCAGCAGCGGGTCGAGGTGGGATGAGCAGTTCTTC
CDR3aa: CASSGSRWDEQFF

j_gene: TRBJ1-1
v_gene: TRBV19
abundance: -
d_gene: TRBD1
CDR3nt: TGTGCCAGTAGTGTGACAGGGTCGATGAACACTGAAGCTTTCTTT
CDR3aa: CASSVTGSMNTEAFF

j_gene: TRBJ1-1
v_gene: TRBV18
abundance: once
d_gene: -
CDR3nt: TGTGCCAGCTCACCACCGAACGAACCTGAAGCTTTCTTT
CDR3aa: CASSPPNEPEAFF

j_gene: TRBJ1-5
v_gene: TRBV3-1/TRBV3-2
abundance: -
d_gene: -
CDR3nt: TGTGCCAGCAGCCAAGATCCAGGGGGCAATCAGCCCCAGCATTTT
CDR3aa: CASSQDPGGNQPQHF

j_gene: TRBJ1-5
v_gene: TRBV6-1
abundance: -
d_gene: -
CDR3nt: TGTGCCAGCAGTGAAGCGGGCGCGGGGAATCAGCCCCAGCATTTT
CDR3aa: CASSEAGAGNQPQHF

j_gene: TRBJ2-7
v_gene: TRBV11-2
abundance: -
d_gene: -
CDR3nt: TGTGCCAGCAGACTAGCGGGACAGGGGATCTACGAGCAGTACTTC
CDR3aa: CASRLAGQGIYEQYF

j_gene: TRBJ2-7
v_gene: TRBV19
abundance: -
d_gene: TRBD1
CDR3nt: TGTGCCAGTAGTGTCCCGGGACAGGGATCCTACGAGCAGTACTTC
CDR3aa: CASSVPGQGSYEQYF

j_gene: TRBJ1-3
v_gene: TRBV10-3
abundance: -
d_gene: -
CDR3nt: TGTGCCATCAGTGAGTCCGGACTTGGAAACACCATATATTTT
CDR3aa: CAISESGLGNTIYF

j_gene: TRBJ2-7
v_gene: TRBV6-5
abundance: -
d_gene: -
CDR3nt: TGTGCCAGCAGTTACGCGAGACAGTACTACGAGCAGTACTTC
CDR3aa: CASSYARQYYEQYF

j_gene: TRBJ1-5
v_gene: TRBV5-6
abundance: once
d_gene: -
CDR3nt: TGTGCCAGCAGCTTGTCGGGGTTGCAGCCCCAGCATTTT
CDR3aa: CASSLSGLQPQHF

j_gene: TRBJ1-4
v_gene: TRBV5-4
abundance: -
d_gene: -
CDR3nt: TGTGCCAGCAGCTTGGGGGGCGCACCTAATGAAAAACTGTTTTTT
CDR3aa: CASSLGGAPNEKLFF

j_gene: TRBJ2-7
v_gene: TRBV7-9
abundance: once
d_gene: -
CDR3nt: TGTGCCAGCAGCTCCTTAAAGGACGGGAGCTCCTACGAGCAGTACTTC
CDR3aa: CASSSLKDGSSYEQYF

j_gene: TRBJ2-7
v_gene: TRBV3-1/TRBV3-2
abundance: -
d_gene: TRBD2
CDR3nt: TGTGCCAGCAGCCAAGTATTAGCGGGAGAAGTATACGAGCAGTACTTC
CDR3aa: CASSQVLAGEVYEQYF

j_gene: TRBJ2-2
v_gene: TRBV19
abundance: -
d_gene: -
CDR3nt: TGTGCCAGTAGTAGTTCCACCGGGGAGCTGTTTTTT
CDR3aa: CASSSSTGELFF

j_gene: TRBJ2-3
v_gene: TRBV11-3
abundance: few
d_gene: TRBD2
CDR3nt: TGTGCCAGCAGCTTAAGAGGGACTAGCGGGAGTGTCACAGATACGCAGTATTTT
CDR3aa: CASSLRGTSGSVTDTQYF

j_gene: TRBJ1-2
v_gene: TRBV11-3
abundance: -
d_gene: -
CDR3nt: TGTGCCAGCAGCTTAGATGCAGCCTATGGCTACACCTTC
CDR3aa: CASSLDAAYGYTF

j_gene: TRBJ2-3
v_gene: TRBV7-9
abundance: -
d_gene: TRBD2
CDR3nt: TGTGCCAGCAGCTTGGGAGCGGGAGTCACAGATACGCAGTATTTT
CDR3aa: CASSLGAGVTDTQYF

j_gene: TRBJ2-2
v_gene: TRBV9
abundance: -
d_gene: -
CDR3nt: TGTGCCAGCGGGGGAACGAACACCGGGGAGCTGTTTTTT
CDR3aa: CASGGTNTGELFF

j_gene: TRBJ2-7
v_gene: TRBV6-4
abundance: -
d_gene: -
CDR3nt: TGTGCCAGCAGTGACTCTATAGTGGAGCAGTACTTC
CDR3aa: CASSDSIVEQYF

j_gene: TRBJ1-2
v_gene: TRBV15
abundance: -
d_gene: -
CDR3nt: TGTGCCACCAGCAGAGATATGAGACCATCCTATGGCTACACCTTC
CDR3aa: CATSRDMRPSYGYTF

j_gene: TRBJ1-2
v_gene: TRBV7-9
abundance: -
d_gene: -
CDR3nt: TGTGCCAGCAGCTTATCCAGTTATGGCTACACCTTC
CDR3aa: CASSLSSYGYTF

j_gene: TRBJ2-2
v_gene: TRBV2
abundance: -
d_gene: -
CDR3nt: TGTGCCAGCGCTTCGGGACGGACGAACACCGGGGAGCTGTTTTTT
CDR3aa: CASASGRTNTGELFF